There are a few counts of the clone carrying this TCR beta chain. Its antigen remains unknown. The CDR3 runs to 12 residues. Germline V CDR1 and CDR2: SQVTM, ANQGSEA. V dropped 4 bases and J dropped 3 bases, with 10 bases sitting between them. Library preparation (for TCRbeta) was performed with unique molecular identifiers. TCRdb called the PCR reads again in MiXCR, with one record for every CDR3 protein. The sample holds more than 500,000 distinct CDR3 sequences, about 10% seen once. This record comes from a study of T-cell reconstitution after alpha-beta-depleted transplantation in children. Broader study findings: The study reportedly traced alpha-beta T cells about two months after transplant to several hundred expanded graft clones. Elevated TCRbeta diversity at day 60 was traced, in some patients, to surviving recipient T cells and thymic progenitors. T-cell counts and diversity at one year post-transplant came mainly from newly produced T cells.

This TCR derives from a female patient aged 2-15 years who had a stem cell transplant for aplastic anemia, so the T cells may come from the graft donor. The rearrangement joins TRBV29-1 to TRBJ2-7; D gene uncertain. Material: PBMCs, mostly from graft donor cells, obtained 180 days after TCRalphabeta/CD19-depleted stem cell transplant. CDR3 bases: TGCAGCGTTGTTAGCAGAAACTACGAGCAGTACTTC. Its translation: CSVVSRNYEQYF.